Here is one TCR beta chain with its context. TCRdb's copy holds only in-frame clones and misses some; the assay was immunoSEQ multiplex PCR. The sample shows fewer than 150,000 clones, 86% of them seen only once. This entry comes from a study of Ad26.COV2.S vaccination and SARS-CoV-2 variants. V gave up 0 bases and J gave up 5 bases, with 13 bases separating them. CDR1 and CDR2 (germline): LGHNA, YSLEER. This CDR3 is 15 amino acids long. V and J are TRBV4-3 and TRBJ1-2, with D perhaps matching TRBD1 (5 bases). This clonotype was obtained from a human donor who had recovered from COVID-19. This specimen was peripheral blood, taken after recovery from COVID-19. The CDR3 reads CASSQEASRAYGYTF. The CDR3, as DNA: TGCGCCAGCAGCCAAGAGGCCTCCAGGGCTTATGGCTACACCTTC.